In its sample, the clone carrying this T cell receptor beta chain was seen once. As yet, its antigen is unknown. This sample stems from a study of cytomegalovirus exposure and HLA in healthy donors. Study-wide findings and caveats: Prior analysis indicated that the majority of TCR beta V segments exhibited productivity approximately 87% or approximately 30% of the time.

The CDR3 is 16 amino acids. Germline assignment: CDR1 MGHRA and CDR2 YSYEKL. J was trimmed by 1 base and V by 1 base; bases with no gene match: 2. In the PCR, 60 Vbeta and 13 Jbeta primers were used. Sequencing was performed with immunoSEQ multiplex PCR; in TCRdb, only in-frame clones are kept and a portion is missing. Of 200,000 to 250,000 clones in the sample, around nine tenths are singletons; the top ten hold approximately 1%. Healthy bone marrow donors made up the cohort. The TCR comes from a woman aged 18-30 years in good health and CMV-seronegative. The V and J genes are TRBV4-1 and TRBJ2-5; TRBD1 matches at 11 bases. Sequencing input: PBMCs. CDR3 in DNA: TGCGCCAGCAGCCAAGGAGGGACAGGGGGCCAAGAGACCCAGTACTTC. It encodes CASSQGGTGGQETQYF.